This T cell receptor (beta chain) originates from a study of T cell responses to AZD1222 COVID-19 vaccine. Clones were sequenced by immunoSEQ multiplex PCR, and TCRdb holds only the in-frame ones, with some missing. The sample contains about 110,000 clones, around 90% of which appear only once. Trimming took 7 bases from V and 0 from J, leaving 18 bases between them. Germline loops: CDR1 SEHNR, CDR2 FQNEAQ (reference sequence). The CDR3 is 16 amino acids. This specimen was peripheral blood, taken 28 days after the second AZD1222 dose. The TCR was taken from an adult who received the AZD1222 COVID-19 vaccine. V usage is TRBV7-9 and J usage is TRBJ1-2; D remains unclear. CDR3: CASIPPRSAANYGYTF. CDR3 coding DNA: TGTGCCAGCATCCCGCCGAGGTCAGCAGCTAACTATGGCTACACCTTC.